The text below deals with one T cell receptor (beta chain). Its antigen is unidentified. This sample is part of a study of OX40 agonist ivuxolimab in advanced cancers. For the study at large: Ivuxolimab is an agonistic anti-OX40 (CD134) antibody, and patients were treated with it.

Per germline, CDR1 LGHNA and CDR2 YSLEER. CDR3 size: 17 residues. J gave up 4 bases and V 3 bases, and 9 bases lay outside the gene matches. Study results and caveats: The study did not work out the antigen specificity of the expanded peripheral T cells.

Assay: immunoSEQ multiplex PCR; the TCRdb copy retains only in-frame clones and omits some. The sample includes approximately 89,000 clones, approximately 91% of them seen just once. Sequencing used CD4+ or CD8+ T cells sorted from blood, obtained in a trial of the OX40 agonist ivuxolimab. The rearrangement uses TRBV4-3 and TRBJ2-7; 13 bases fit TRBD2. The clonotype comes from an adult with an advanced solid tumor such as melanoma, head and neck, liver or kidney cancer. The CDR3 here is CASSQHVGLAGAYEQYF. The CDR3 DNA follows: TGCGCCAGCAGCCAGCACGTCGGACTAGCGGGAGCATACGAGCAGTACTTC.